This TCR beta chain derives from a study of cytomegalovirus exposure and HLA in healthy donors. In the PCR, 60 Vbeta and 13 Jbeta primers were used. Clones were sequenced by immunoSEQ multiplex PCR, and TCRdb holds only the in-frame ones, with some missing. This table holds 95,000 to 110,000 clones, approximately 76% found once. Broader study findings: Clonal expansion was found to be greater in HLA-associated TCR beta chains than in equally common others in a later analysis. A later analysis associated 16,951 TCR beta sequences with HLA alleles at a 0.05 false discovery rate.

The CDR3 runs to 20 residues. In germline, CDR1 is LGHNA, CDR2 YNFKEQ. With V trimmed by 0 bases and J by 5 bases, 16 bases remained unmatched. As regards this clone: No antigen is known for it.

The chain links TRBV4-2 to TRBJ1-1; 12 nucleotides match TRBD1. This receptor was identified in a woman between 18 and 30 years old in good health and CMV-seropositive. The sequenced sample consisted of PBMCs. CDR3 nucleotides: TGTGCCAGCAGCCAAGATCTGGTTCCGGGACAGGGGGCAGGTGGGACTGAAGCTTTCTTT. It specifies CASSQDLVPGQGAGGTEAFF.